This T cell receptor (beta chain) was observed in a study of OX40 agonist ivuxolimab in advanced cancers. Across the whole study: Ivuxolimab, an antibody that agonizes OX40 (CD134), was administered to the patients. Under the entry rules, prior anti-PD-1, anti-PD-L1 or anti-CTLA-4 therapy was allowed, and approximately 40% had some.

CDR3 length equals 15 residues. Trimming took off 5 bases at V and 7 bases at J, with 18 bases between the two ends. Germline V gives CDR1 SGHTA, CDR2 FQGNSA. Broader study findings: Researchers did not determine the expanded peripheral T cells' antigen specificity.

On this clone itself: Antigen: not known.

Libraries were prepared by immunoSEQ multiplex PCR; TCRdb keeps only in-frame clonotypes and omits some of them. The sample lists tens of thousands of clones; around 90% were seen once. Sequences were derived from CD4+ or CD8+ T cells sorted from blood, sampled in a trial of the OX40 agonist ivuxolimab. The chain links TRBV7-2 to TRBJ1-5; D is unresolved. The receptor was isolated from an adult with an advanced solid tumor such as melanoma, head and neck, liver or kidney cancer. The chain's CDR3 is CASSPRWGLGQPQHF. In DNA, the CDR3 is TGTGCCAGCAGCCCCAGGTGGGGTCTAGGGCAGCCCCAGCATTTT.